This T cell receptor beta chain was obtained from a study of T-cell memory formation after mild COVID-19. Study conclusions and caveats: Unconfirmed was the SARS-CoV-2 specificity of second-wave clones that peaked on day 37. Pre-infection memory already had some responding clones, implying cross-reactive memory joined. Clones shrinking from day 15 to 85 showed even CD4/CD8 mixes; later expanders tilted CD4+.

The CDR3 is 13 amino acids. Germline values: CDR1 SGHNT, CDR2 YYREEE (reference sequence). Trimming pared 4 bases from V and 5 bases from J, leaving 10 bases between. This clonotype was observed a handful of times. Its antigen is unidentified. Each CDR3 protein is one row after TCRdb ran MiXCR on the 5' RACE reads. This sample carries some 210,000 distinct CDR3 sequences, around 19% of them seen once, and the ten largest clones take 2% to 3%. This chain connects TRBV5-4 to TRBJ2-1; no definite D call. What was sequenced was PBMCs or a T cell subset sorted from them (not recorded which). The receptor's source is an adult woman who had mild COVID-19 (a few samples of this study predate the infection). Cell type and time point are not known. DNA for the CDR3: TGTGCCAGCAGCCGGTCCGGCGACAATGAGCAGTTCTTC. Its translation is CASSRSGDNEQFF. The entire variable domain, with the rest obtained from reference TRBV5-4 and TRBJ2-1, is as follows: ETGVTQSPTHLIKTRGQQVTLRCSSQSGHNTVSWYQQALGQGPQFIFQYYREEENGRGNFPPRFSGLQFPNYSSELNVNALELDDSALYLCASSRSGDNEQFFGPGTRLTVL.